A selection of T cell receptor beta chains follows, all from one sample in a study of response to subunit inactivated influenza vaccine. TCRdb analysed the RT-PCR reads with MiXCR anew, one entry per CDR3 protein. This sample has some 520,000 distinct CDR3 sequences; 16% occur once, and the top ten carry over 2.5%. The input for sequencing was CD4+ T cells sorted from PBMCs, taken less than 25 months after vaccination. The receptors come from a man in his fifties or sixties who received an inactivated influenza vaccine. CDR3s include the opening cysteine and the closing phenylalanine or tryptophan. Each record gives: CDR3 DNA, CDR3 protein, V gene, D gene, J gene, clone size. D genes are given only for firm matches. Clone size is given for some rows only: seen once, a few or many times, or a class if the clone is expanded.

TGCAGTGCTAGACAAGGGCGAGATGGGGGCACCTTC | CSARQGRDGGTF | TRBV20-1 | NA | TRBJ1-2 | NA
TGCGCCAGCAGCCAAGAGGGGGCAGCACCCAAAAACATTCAGTACTTC | CASSQEGAAPKNIQYF | TRBV4-1 | NA | TRBJ2-4 | NA
TGTGCCAGCAGCTCCGGGACTAGCGGGAGGGCCGGGCGGCAGTTCTTC | CASSSGTSGRAGRQFF | TRBV11-3 | TRBD2 | TRBJ2-1 | many
TGCGCCAGCAGCTTCGACATTGGGAATGAGCAGTTCTTC | CASSFDIGNEQFF | TRBV5-1 | NA | TRBJ2-1 | few
TGTGCCAGCTCACCCCGGGACACCTATGGCTACACCTTC | CASSPRDTYGYTF | TRBV18 | NA | TRBJ1-2 | NA
TGTGCCAGCAGCCCTCCTAGTAAGACCTACGAGCAGTACTTC | CASSPPSKTYEQYF | TRBV4-2 | NA | TRBJ2-7 | few
TGCGCCAGCAGCCCTGGCACCCGAGACTATGGCTACACCTTC | CASSPGTRDYGYTF | TRBV4-1 | NA | TRBJ1-2 | few
TGCAGTGCTAGGGACAGCCAAAAAAGTGGACTAGAGACCCAGTACTTC | CSARDSQKSGLETQYF | TRBV20-1 | NA | TRBJ2-5 | NA
TGTGCCAGCGGAGGGGGTGAGACCTACAATGAGCAGTTCTTC | CASGGGETYNEQFF | TRBV12-3/TRBV12-4 | NA | TRBJ2-1 | NA
TGTGCCACCAGTGATCCCGGACTAGCGGGACCTTCGGGAGAGACCCAGTACTTC | CATSDPGLAGPSGETQYF | TRBV24-1 | TRBD2 | TRBJ2-5 | few